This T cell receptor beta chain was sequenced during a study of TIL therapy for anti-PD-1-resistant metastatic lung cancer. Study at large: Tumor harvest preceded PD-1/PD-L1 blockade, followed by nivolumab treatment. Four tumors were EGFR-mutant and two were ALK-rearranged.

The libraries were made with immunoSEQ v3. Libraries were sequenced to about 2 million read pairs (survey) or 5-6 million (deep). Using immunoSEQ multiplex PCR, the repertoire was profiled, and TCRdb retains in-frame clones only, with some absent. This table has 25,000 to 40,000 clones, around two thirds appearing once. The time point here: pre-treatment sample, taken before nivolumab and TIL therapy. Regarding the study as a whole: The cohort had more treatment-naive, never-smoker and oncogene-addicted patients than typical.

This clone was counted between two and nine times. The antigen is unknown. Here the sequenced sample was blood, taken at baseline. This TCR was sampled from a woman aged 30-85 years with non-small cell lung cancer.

The CDR3: CASSQSGSSHNEQFF. Here the CDR3 DNA reads TGTGCCAGCAGTCAAAGCGGGAGTTCTCACAATGAGCAGTTCTTC. The chain joins TRBV5-4 to TRBJ2-1; 8 positions match TRBD2. The CDR3 is 15 amino acids. The germline gives CDR1 SGHNT, CDR2 YYREEE (reference sequence). After removal of 5 bases from V and 5 bases from J, the junction contained 9 bases not matched to a gene.